This TCR beta chain appears in the sequencing data of a study of cytomegalovirus exposure and HLA in healthy donors. Here immunoSEQ multiplex PCR was the method, and the copy in TCRdb shows in-frame clones only, minus some. The table lists approximately 170,000 clones, 85% of them singletons. This CDR3 comprises 16 residues. CDR1 is GTSNPN, CDR2 SVGIG, per germline (reference sequence). V lost 3 bases, J lost 1 base, and 7 bases stayed unmatched. This clonotype was obtained from a man aged 18 to 29 in good health and CMV-seropositive. V gene TRBV30 combines with J gene TRBJ2-1; 9 bases are shared with TRBD2. Sequencing input: PBMCs. The chain's CDR3 is CAWRGPSGKSYNEQFF. CDR3 DNA sequence: TGTGCCTGGAGAGGACCTAGCGGGAAATCCTACAATGAGCAGTTCTTC. Together with reference TRBV30 and TRBJ2-1, the CDR3 gives the full variable domain: SQTIHQWPATLVQPVGSPLSLECTVEGTSNPNLYWYRQAAGRGLQLLFYSVGIGQISSEVPQNLSASRPQDRQFILSSKKLLLSDSGFYLCAWRGPSGKSYNEQFFGPGTRLTVL.